This entry lists 10 T cell receptor beta chains sequenced from one sample in a study of blood T cell repertoires in COVID-19 (dated by TCRdb to the early 2020s). The library relied on the immunoSEQ multiplex PCR assay. TCRdb carries this immuneACCESS record with in-frame sequences only. Its versions omit some clonotypes, under half of them owing to an unresolved V gene in the studies checked, with the rest unexplained. The sample table records around 190,000 clones; around 80% of these occur just once. The ten biggest clones cover about 6.8% of the sample. Material: peripheral blood. These receptors came from a man between 65 and 85 years old with active or convalescent COVID-19.

V gene TRBV4-1 combines with J gene TRBJ2-3; TRBD2 matches at 9 bases. From germline, CDR1 is MGHRA and CDR2 YSYEKL. Trimming took 1 base from V and 1 from J; bases not matched to a gene: 0. CDR3 length: 15 amino acids. The CDR3 sequence: CASSQGLAGTDTQYF. Here the CDR3 DNA reads TGCGCCAGCAGCCAAGGACTAGCGGGCACAGATACGCAGTATTTT.

The genes are TRBV5-8 and TRBJ1-1; D unclear. CDR1 is SGHTS, CDR2 YDEGEE, per germline. The V gene lost 2 bases and the J gene lost 0 bases, with 5 bases spanning the gap. The CDR3 totals 13 residues. DNA of the CDR3: TGTGCCAGCAGCTTACCAGTGAACACTGAAGCTTTCTTT. This encodes CASSLPVNTEAFF.

The gene calls are TRBV18 and TRBJ1-2, with TRBD1 matching over 12 bases. The CDR3 contains 15 residues. V shed 3 bases, J shed 8 bases, and the junction held 7 bases outside the gene matches. Per germline, CDR1 KGHSH and CDR2 LQKENI. In nucleotides, the CDR3 is TGTGCCAGCTCACCGTCGGGACAGGGGGCGAGGGGCTACACCTTC. Its translation is CASSPSGQGARGYTF.

The chain uses TRBV10-3 and TRBJ1-2; D not resolved. Between the trimmed V and J ends, which lost 3 bases and 8 bases, there was a span of 16 bases. The CDR3 loop spans 14 amino acids. CDR1 and CDR2 from the germline V gene are ENHRY and SYGVKD. CDR3 DNA sequence: TGTGCCATCAGTGACCAGCCCACCTCGGGGGGCTACACCTTC. Its protein is CAISDQPTSGGYTF.

This CDR3 is CAGTQGISAGELFF. In DNA form, the CDR3 reads TGTGCCGGAACGCAGGGAATTTCTGCCGGGGAGCTGTTTTTT. The J gene is TRBJ2-2, the V gene TRBV6-5; perhaps TRBD1 as D (5 bases). The CDR3 is 14 amino acids. The germline CDR1 and CDR2 sequences are MNHEY and SVGAGI. Trimming left V 11 bases short and J 6 bases short, with 19 bases between.

This chain links TRBV3-1 (or the pseudogene TRBV3-2) with TRBJ1-1, with D possibly TRBD1 on 6 matching bases. Germline V CDR1 and CDR2: LGHDT, YNNKEL (reference sequence). Trimming removed 6 bases from V and 5 bases from J, with 13 bases in between. This CDR3 is 13 amino acids long. CDR3 protein: CASRHQGMTEAFF. Written as DNA, the CDR3 is TGTGCCAGCAGGCACCAGGGGATGACTGAAGCTTTCTTT.

The CDR3 DNA reads as TGTGCCAGCAGTTCCGGGACAGGGGCCTGGCAGCCCCAGCATTTT. Amino acids: CASSSGTGAWQPQHF. The chain is built from TRBV6-5 and TRBJ1-5; TRBD1 agrees at 10 bases. In germline, CDR1 is MNHEY, CDR2 SVGAGI. The V and J ends lost 4 bases and 7 bases, in that order; junction bases with no gene match: 7. CDR3 length: 15 residues.

This clone is a singleton in its sample. The chain joins TRBV2 to TRBJ2-7; D call uncertain. The germline V gene encodes CDR1 SNHLY and CDR2 FYNNEI. The V and J ends lost 6 bases and 1 base respectively, with 19 bases between them. The CDR3 has 16 amino acids. The DNA for the CDR3 is TGTGCCAGCAGGCAGGAAAATAATGTCAGATCCTACGAGCAGTACTTC. Translated: CASRQENNVRSYEQYF.

The genes are TRBV6-1 and TRBJ1-2, with D possibly matching TRBD1 (5 bases). The germline V and J ends were trimmed by 2 bases and 7 bases, with 20 bases remaining between them. Germline V gene data show CDR1 as MNHNS and CDR2 as SASEGT. The CDR3 runs 16 residues. The CDR3 sequence is CASSEFPQGALGGYTF. The CDR3 DNA reads as TGTGCCAGCAGTGAATTTCCCCAGGGCGCCCTCGGTGGCTACACCTTC.

This clone was picked up a small number of times. The chain is built from TRBV12-3 or TRBV12-4 and TRBJ2-7; maybe TRBD2 (5 bases). This CDR3 region has 12 residues. Trimming left V 5 bases short and J 7 bases short, with 12 bases between. In DNA form, the CDR3 reads TGTGCCAGCAGTCCCTCCCCGGGGGAGCAGTACTTC. It is translated as CASSPSPGEQYF.